Each of the 29 T cell receptor beta chains below was sequenced from the same sample in a study of T cell responses to AZD1222 COVID-19 vaccine. Here immunoSEQ multiplex PCR was the method, and the copy in TCRdb shows in-frame clones only, minus some. This table holds roughly 48,000 clones, around 89% found once. Specimen: peripheral blood, collected 28 days after the second AZD1222 dose. Receptors were obtained from an adult who received the AZD1222 COVID-19 vaccine.

This CDR3 is CASSLVTKETQYF. For the CDR3, the DNA is TGTGCCAGCAGCTTAGTTACGAAAGAGACCCAGTACTTC. This rearrangement joins TRBV7-2 to TRBJ2-5, with D unresolved. The CDR3 runs 13 residues. CDR1 is SGHTA, CDR2 FQGNSA, per germline. Trimming removed 1 base from V and 3 bases from J, with 6 bases in between.

The rearrangement joins TRBV5-1 to TRBJ2-3; D is unresolved. CDR3 length: 15 amino acids. In germline, CDR1 is SGHRS, CDR2 YFSETQ. Deletions cut 0 bases from V and 1 base from J, with 9 bases between. CDR3 amino acids: CASSLAMVGTDTQYF. In DNA, the CDR3 is TGCGCCAGCAGCTTGGCTATGGTTGGCACAGATACGCAGTATTTT.

The CDR3 spells CASSESNRDTQPQHF. For the CDR3, the DNA is TGCGCCAGCAGTGAGTCGAACAGGGATACGCAGCCCCAGCATTTT. The J gene is TRBJ1-5, the V gene TRBV10-2; tentatively, D is TRBD1 (6 bases). From germline, CDR1 is WSHSY and CDR2 SAAADI. Deletions cut 0 bases from V and 7 bases from J, with 13 bases between. The CDR3 consists of 15 residues.

This chain uses TRBV27 with TRBJ2-7, with D unresolved. The V gene lost 5 bases and the J gene lost 0 bases, with 14 bases spanning the gap. Germline V gene lookup returns CDR1 MNHEY and CDR2 SMNVEV (reference sequence). This CDR3 is 15 amino acids long. CDR3 region: CASSPPARSSYEQYF. The CDR3 region has the DNA TGTGCCAGCAGTCCACCGGCAAGGAGCTCCTACGAGCAGTACTTC.

The rearrangement links TRBV12-3 or TRBV12-4 to TRBJ2-1; D not resolved. Trimming left V 6 bases short and J 4 bases short, with 10 bases between. The CDR3 covers 13 residues. The CDR3 DNA follows: TGTGCCAGCAGGCGCCGTGAGTACAATGAGCAGTTCTTC. It yields the protein CASRRREYNEQFF.

The chain has TRBV6-5 and TRBJ2-1; D gene unclear. Deletions cut 10 bases from V and 0 bases from J, with 13 bases between. Per germline, CDR1 MNHEY and CDR2 SVGAGI. This CDR3 contains 14 residues. CDR3 DNA: TGTGCCACCCCGGGCAGACGCTCCTACAATGAGCAGTTCTTC. This encodes CATPGRRSYNEQFF.

This chain joins TRBV7-9 and TRBJ2-7; perhaps D is TRBD1 or TRBD2 (5 bases each). Trimming took 1 base from V and 0 from J, leaving 10 bases between them. Germline CDR1 reads SEHNR; CDR2 reads FQNEAQ (reference sequence). The CDR3 length is 15 residues. Here the CDR3 DNA reads TGTGCCAGCAGCTTAGGGGCAGGGAGCTCCTACGAGCAGTACTTC. It translates to CASSLGAGSSYEQYF.

The gene calls are TRBV2 and TRBJ2-5; tentative D call: TRBD1 (5 bases). This CDR3 comprises 16 residues. CDR1 is SNHLY, CDR2 FYNNEI, per germline. The V end was cut by 6 bases, the J end by 4 bases, with 21 bases between. The CDR3 region is CASSITPPKGLETQYF. The CDR3 nucleotides are TGTGCCAGCAGCATAACCCCCCCGAAGGGGCTAGAGACCCAGTACTTC.

This clone occurred a few times. The J gene is TRBJ1-5, the V gene TRBV10-3; D unclear. Trimming pared 3 bases from V and 2 bases from J, leaving 11 bases between. There are 15 residues in the CDR3. Germline lookup yields CDR1 ENHRY and CDR2 SYGVKD. Written as DNA, the CDR3 is TGTGCCATCAGTGACTCTACAGTGGGCAATCAGCCCCAGCATTTT. It specifies CAISDSTVGNQPQHF.

V gene TRBV28 combines with J gene TRBJ1-5; D unclear. V gave up 7 bases and J gave up 0 bases, with 4 bases separating them. The CDR3 is 12 residues long. Germline CDR1 is MDHEN and CDR2 is SYDVKM. The CDR3 DNA is TGTGCCAGCACCCTTAGCAATCAGCCCCAGCATTTT. It yields the protein CASTLSNQPQHF.

This chain connects TRBV5-6 to TRBJ1-1; a possible D gene is TRBD1 (6 bases). Germline loops: CDR1 SGHDT, CDR2 YYEEEE. CDR3 size: 14 residues. With 0 bases removed from V and 1 base from J, the gap between germline ends came to 7 bases. This CDR3 is CASSLGGQNTEAFF. CDR3 nucleotide sequence: TGTGCCAGCAGCTTGGGGGGACAGAACACTGAAGCTTTCTTT.

The rearrangement uses TRBV6-5 and TRBJ2-7; 11 bases are shared with TRBD1. The CDR3 is 13 residues long. Germline CDR1 MNHEY, CDR2 SVGAGI. J gave up 4 bases and V 7 bases, and 3 bases lay outside the gene matches. CDR3 residues: CASTGTGGYEQYF. The DNA of the CDR3 is TGTGCCAGCACCGGGACAGGGGGTTACGAGCAGTACTTC.

This clone was recorded only once. This rearrangement joins TRBV5-6 to TRBJ2-1, with D possibly being TRBD1 or TRBD2 (5 bases each). Trimming took 4 bases from V and 7 from J, leaving 18 bases between them. The germline V gene has CDR1 SGHDT and CDR2 YYEEEE. The CDR3 loop spans 15 amino acids. CDR3 sequence: CASSNRPGRGNEQFF. The DNA of the CDR3 is TGTGCCAGCAGCAACCGCCCGGGGCGAGGAAATGAGCAGTTCTTC.

This clone occurred once. The chain uses TRBV5-1 and TRBJ2-7, with D perhaps TRBD2 (6 bases). The CDR3 is 12 residues long. The V and J ends lost 0 bases and 6 bases respectively, with 7 bases between them. Germline assignment: CDR1 SGHRS and CDR2 YFSETQ. The CDR3 DNA follows: TGCGCCAGCAGCTTGGACGGGAGCGAGCAGTACTTC. It translates to CASSLDGSEQYF.

This rearrangement joins TRBV4-1 to TRBJ2-7; TRBD1 matches at 7 bases. The CDR3 is 15 residues long. J gave up 5 bases and V 4 bases, and 11 bases lay outside the gene matches. CDR1 is MGHRA and CDR2 is YSYEKL in the germline V gene. CDR3 in amino acids: CASSPGKGASHEQYF. The CDR3 region has the DNA TGCGCCAGCAGCCCAGGAAAGGGGGCCAGCCACGAGCAGTACTTC.

J is TRBJ1-2 and V is TRBV28; TRBD1 is a possible D gene (6 bases). Germline CDR1 and CDR2: MDHEN and SYDVKM. The CDR3 is made up of 12 amino acids. V was cut by 2 bases and J by 11 bases, with 12 bases left in between. CDR3 sequence reads: CASSLAQGRYTF. CDR3 bases: TGTGCCAGCAGTTTAGCCCAGGGGAGGTACACCTTC.

The chain uses TRBV27 and TRBJ2-1, with D perhaps TRBD1 (6 bases). The CDR3 runs 15 residues. The germline gives CDR1 MNHEY, CDR2 SMNVEV (reference sequence). The germline V and J ends were trimmed by 6 bases and 7 bases, with 19 bases remaining between them. As DNA, the CDR3 is TGTGCCAGCAGAGGGTACAGGGTTCTGAGGAATGAGCAGTTCTTC. Protein: CASRGYRVLRNEQFF.

The CDR3 nucleotides read TGTGCCAGCGGTGGGGGCTATGGCTACACCTTC. Translating it yields CASGGGYGYTF. The chain is built from TRBV11-2 and TRBJ1-2, with D possibly matching TRBD1 (5 bases). The CDR3 totals 11 residues. Germline V gene data show CDR1 as SGHAT and CDR2 as FQNNGV. V was shortened by 8 bases and J by 4 bases, with 8 bases between the two germline ends.

The CDR3 loop reads CASSISIGGGNQPQHF. In DNA, the CDR3 is TGTGCCAGTAGTATCTCTATCGGGGGCGGCAATCAGCCCCAGCATTTT. This sequence joins TRBV19 and TRBJ1-5; a weak D match, TRBD1 (6 bases). Trimming stripped 3 bases from V and 2 bases from J, with 14 bases between. The CDR3 loop spans 16 amino acids. The germline gives CDR1 LNHDA, CDR2 SQIVND (reference sequence).

The chain employs TRBV28 and TRBJ1-1; TRBD1 matches at 7 bases. The CDR3 totals 16 residues. V lost 8 bases and J lost 1; bases outside the gene matches: 13. Germline V gene data show CDR1 as MDHEN and CDR2 as SYDVKM. CDR3 bases: TGTGCCAGCGGACTCGTCTTGGGACAGAAGAACACTGAAGCTTTCTTT. This sequence encodes CASGLVLGQKNTEAFF. Based on the CDR3 plus reference TRBV28 and TRBJ1-1, the full variable domain is DVKVTQSSRYLVKRTGEKVFLECVQDMDHENMFWYRQDPGLGLRLIYFSYDVKMKEKGDIPEGYSVSREKKERFSLILESASTNQTSMYLCASGLVLGQKNTEAFFGQGTRLTVV.

The rearrangement links TRBV6-4 to TRBJ2-5; tentatively, D is TRBD2 (5 bases). Looked up from germline, CDR1 is MRHNA and CDR2 is SNTAGT. Trimming removed 6 bases from V and 5 bases from J, with 19 bases in between. This CDR3 comprises 15 residues. CDR3 residues: CASRLDASPGETQYF. The CDR3 DNA is TGTGCCAGCAGGCTTGACGCCTCTCCGGGGGAGACCCAGTACTTC.

This chain connects TRBV3-1 (or the pseudogene TRBV3-2) to TRBJ2-2, with D unclear. Germline CDR1 LGHDT, CDR2 YNNKEL (reference sequence). The germline V and J ends were trimmed by 1 base and 6 bases, with 6 bases remaining between them. The CDR3 sequence is 13 residues long. CDR3 loop: CASSQVPSGELFF. The CDR3 nucleotides read TGTGCCAGCAGCCAAGTCCCCTCCGGGGAGCTGTTTTTT.

The chain combines TRBV7-2 with TRBJ2-2; 9 bases match TRBD1. The V gene's germline CDR1 is SGHTA and CDR2 FQGNSA. The CDR3 length is 14 residues. The V gene end was trimmed by 4 bases and the J gene end by 6 bases; junction bases not matched to a gene: 3. The CDR3 nucleotides are TGTGCCAGCAGCTCCTGGACAGGGGCCGGGGAGCTGTTTTTT. Translation: CASSSWTGAGELFF.

This clone has just one count. The chain has TRBV7-2 and TRBJ2-7, with TRBD1 identical over 8 bases. Germline CDR1 is SGHTA and CDR2 is FQGNSA. The CDR3 runs 16 residues. The V and J ends lost 3 bases and 0 bases, in that order; junction bases with no gene match: 7. The CDR3 DNA sequence: TGTGCCAGCAGCTTGGGGACAGGCCCGAGCTCCTACGAGCAGTACTTC. Translating it yields CASSLGTGPSSYEQYF.

The rearrangement links TRBV3-1 (or the pseudogene TRBV3-2) to TRBJ1-6, with TRBD1 matching over 10 bases. With 3 bases clipped from V and 9 bases from J, the junction kept 5 bases outside the gene matches. The CDR3 length is 15 residues. Per the germline V gene, CDR1 is LGHDT and CDR2 is YNNKEL (reference sequence). The CDR3, as DNA: TGTGCCAGCAGCCACGAGACAGGGGGCAGTTCACCCCTCCACTTT. Its protein product is CASSHETGGSSPLHF.

CDR3 residues: CASSEAGGDGYTF. DNA for the CDR3: TGTGCCAGCAGTGAAGCAGGGGGCGATGGCTACACCTTC. The rearrangement joins TRBV6-1 to TRBJ1-2; 7 bases are shared with TRBD1. The CDR3 has 13 amino acids. Germline CDR1 and CDR2: MNHNS and SASEGT. V was pared by 0 bases and J by 6 bases, with 1 base of the junction left unmatched.

The chain employs TRBV6-5 and TRBJ1-5; D ambiguous. This CDR3 spans 15 amino acids. Germline CDR1 and CDR2: MNHEY and SVGAGI. The V end lost 6 bases, the J end lost 0 bases, and 12 bases lay between the germline ends. The CDR3 reads CASRRNRYSNQPQHF. In DNA form, the CDR3 reads TGTGCCAGCAGAAGGAATAGATATAGCAATCAGCCCCAGCATTTT.

Remarks on this clone: Other DNA sequences in this sample translate to the same CDR3. The V and J genes are TRBV28 and TRBJ1-5; no clear D. Germline V gene data show CDR1 as MDHEN and CDR2 as SYDVKM. The V and J ends lost 6 bases and 3 bases respectively, with 3 bases between them. The CDR3 length is 11 residues. The CDR3 DNA follows: TGTGCCAGCAGCGTCAATCAGCCCCAGCATTTT. This translates into CASSVNQPQHF.

The rearrangement uses TRBV5-4 and TRBJ2-7, with 14 bases aligning to TRBD2. J gave up 6 bases and V 4 bases, and 6 bases lay outside the gene matches. This CDR3 spans 15 amino acids. Per the germline V gene, CDR1 is SGHNT and CDR2 is YYREEE (reference sequence). CDR3 sequence: CASSDGTSGSSEQYF. DNA of the CDR3: TGTGCCAGCAGCGACGGGACTAGCGGGAGCAGCGAGCAGTACTTC.